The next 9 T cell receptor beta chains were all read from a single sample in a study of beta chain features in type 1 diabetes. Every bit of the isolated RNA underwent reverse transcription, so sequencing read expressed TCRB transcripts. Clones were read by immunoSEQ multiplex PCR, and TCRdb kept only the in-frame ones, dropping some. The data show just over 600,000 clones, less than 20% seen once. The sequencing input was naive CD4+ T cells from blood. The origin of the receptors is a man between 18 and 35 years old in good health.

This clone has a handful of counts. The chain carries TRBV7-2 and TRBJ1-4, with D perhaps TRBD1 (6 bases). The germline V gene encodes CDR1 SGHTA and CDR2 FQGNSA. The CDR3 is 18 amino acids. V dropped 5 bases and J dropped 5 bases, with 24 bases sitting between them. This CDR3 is CASSPLTGGYRTNEKLFF. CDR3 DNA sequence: TGTGCCAGCAGCCCCCTGACAGGCGGATACCGAACCAATGAAAAACTGTTTTTT.

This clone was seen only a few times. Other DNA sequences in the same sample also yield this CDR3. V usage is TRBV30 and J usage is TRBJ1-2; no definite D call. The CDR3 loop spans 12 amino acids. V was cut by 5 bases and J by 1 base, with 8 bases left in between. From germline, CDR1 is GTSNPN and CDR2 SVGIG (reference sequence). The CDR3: CAWVQVNYGYTF. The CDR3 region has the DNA TGTGCCTGGGTCCAAGTTAACTATGGCTACACCTTC.

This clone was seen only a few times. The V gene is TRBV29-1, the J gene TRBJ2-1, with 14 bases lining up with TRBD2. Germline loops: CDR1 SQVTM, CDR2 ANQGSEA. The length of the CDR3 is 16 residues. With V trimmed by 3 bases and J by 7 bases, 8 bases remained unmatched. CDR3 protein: CSVERGTSGGQNEQFF. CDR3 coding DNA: TGCAGCGTTGAGCGAGGGACTAGCGGGGGACAGAATGAGCAGTTCTTC.

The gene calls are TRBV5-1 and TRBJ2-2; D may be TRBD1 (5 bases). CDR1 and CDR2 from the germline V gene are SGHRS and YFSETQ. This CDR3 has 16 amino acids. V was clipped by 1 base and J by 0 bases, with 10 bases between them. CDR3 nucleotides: TGCGCCAGCAGCTTGCAGGGATTAACGAACACCGGGGAGCTGTTTTTT. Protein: CASSLQGLTNTGELFF. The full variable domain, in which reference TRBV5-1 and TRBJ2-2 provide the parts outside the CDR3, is KAGVTQTPRYLIKTRGQQVTLSCSPISGHRSVSWYQQTPGQGLQFLFEYFSETQRNKGNFPGRFSGRQFSNSRSEMNVSTLELGDSALYLCASSLQGLTNTGELFFGEGSRLTVL.

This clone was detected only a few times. CDR3 protein: CASSLGDRAYTQYF. The CDR3, as DNA: TGTGCCAGCAGCTTGGGGGACAGGGCGTATACGCAGTATTTT. The chain combines TRBV5-4 with TRBJ2-3; 9 bases are shared with TRBD1. The CDR3 loop spans 14 amino acids. Unmatched junction bases numbered 3, after V lost 0 bases and J lost 7 bases. The germline gives CDR1 SGHNT, CDR2 YYREEE (reference sequence).

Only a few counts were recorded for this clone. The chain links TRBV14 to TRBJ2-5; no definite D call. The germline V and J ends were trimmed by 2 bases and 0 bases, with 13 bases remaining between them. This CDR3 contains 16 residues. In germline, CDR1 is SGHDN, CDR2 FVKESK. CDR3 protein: CASSQFLGRNQETQYF. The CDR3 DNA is TGTGCCAGCAGCCAATTCTTGGGTCGAAACCAAGAGACCCAGTACTTC.

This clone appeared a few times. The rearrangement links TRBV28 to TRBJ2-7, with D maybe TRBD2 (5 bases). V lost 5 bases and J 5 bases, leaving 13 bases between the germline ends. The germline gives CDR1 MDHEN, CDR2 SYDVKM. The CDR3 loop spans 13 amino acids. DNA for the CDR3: TGTGCCAGCAGTCTACTAGTACCGGACGAGCAGTACTTC. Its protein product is CASSLLVPDEQYF.

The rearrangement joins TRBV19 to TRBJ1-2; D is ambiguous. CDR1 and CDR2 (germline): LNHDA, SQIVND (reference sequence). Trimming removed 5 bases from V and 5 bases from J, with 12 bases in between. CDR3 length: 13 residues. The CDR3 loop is CASSPGERYGYTF. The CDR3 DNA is TGTGCCAGTAGTCCGGGAGAGCGGTATGGCTACACCTTC.

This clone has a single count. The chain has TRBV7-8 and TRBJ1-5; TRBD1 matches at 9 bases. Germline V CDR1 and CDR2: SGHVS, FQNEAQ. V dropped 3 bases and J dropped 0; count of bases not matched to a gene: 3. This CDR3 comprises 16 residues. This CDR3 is CASSLDRGSSNQPQHF. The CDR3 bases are TGTGCCAGCAGCTTGGACAGGGGATCTAGCAATCAGCCCCAGCATTTT.